Following are 7 T cell receptor beta chains from one sample sequenced in a study of blood T cell repertoires in COVID-19. Clones were sequenced by immunoSEQ multiplex PCR, and TCRdb holds only the in-frame ones, with some missing. Of tens of thousands of clones in the sample, around 89% were seen once. The sequencing input was peripheral blood. The origin of the receptors is a woman aged 55-75 years with COVID-19, enrolled during active disease.

This sequence joins TRBV18 and TRBJ1-1; D is perhaps TRBD1 (6 bases). Germline-derived CDR1 and CDR2 are KGHSH and LQKENI. CDR3 length equals 14 residues. V was cut by 3 bases and J by 2 bases, with 10 bases left in between. The CDR3 coding sequence is TGTGCCAGCTCACCGCAGGGGAAAAACACTGAAGCTTTCTTT. It yields the protein CASSPQGKNTEAFF.

The rearrangement joins TRBV6-4 to TRBJ2-2; 8 bases align to TRBD2. V shed 5 bases, J shed 4 bases, and the junction held 9 bases outside the gene matches. Germline V gene lookup returns CDR1 MRHNA and CDR2 SNTAGT. The length of the CDR3 is 16 residues. As DNA, the CDR3 is TGTGCCAGCAGTCAACAGAGCGGGAGTAGCACCGGGGAGCTGTTTTTT. This gives the protein CASSQQSGSSTGELFF.

This clone appeared once. V is TRBV19 and J is TRBJ2-7; TRBD2 is a possible D gene (5 bases). The V end lost 9 bases, the J end lost 1 base, and 16 bases lay between the germline ends. Germline V gives CDR1 LNHDA, CDR2 SQIVND (reference sequence). The CDR3 covers 14 residues. The CDR3 sequence is CASALRVGSYEQYF. The CDR3, as DNA: TGTGCCAGCGCTCTGAGGGTCGGGTCCTACGAGCAGTACTTC.

V is TRBV18 and J is TRBJ1-3; D not certain. Germline V gene sequence: CDR1 KGHSH, CDR2 LQKENI. V lost 2 bases and J lost 4, with 12 bases in between. The CDR3 is made up of 15 amino acids. The chain's CDR3 is CASSPFTALGNTIYF. The CDR3 region has the DNA TGTGCCAGCTCACCATTCACAGCTCTAGGAAACACCATATATTTT.

This clone was recorded a few times. The genes are TRBV2 and TRBJ1-2, with 8 bases fitting TRBD1. The CDR3 contains 12 residues. Losses at the gene ends were 9 bases for V and 7 bases for J; bases not matched to a gene: 7. The V gene's germline CDR1 is SNHLY and CDR2 FYNNEI. The CDR3 region has the DNA TGTGCCAGGCGACAGGGGAGGGGTGGCTACACCTTC. Translating gives CARRQGRGGYTF.

J is TRBJ2-7 and V is TRBV19; 12 bases match TRBD1. This CDR3 has 15 residues. V lost 6 bases, J lost 2 bases, and 5 bases stayed unmatched. In germline, CDR1 is LNHDA, CDR2 SQIVND (reference sequence). The CDR3 reads CASRTGQGATYEQYF. The CDR3 nucleotides read TGTGCCAGTAGAACGGGACAGGGGGCGACCTACGAGCAGTACTTC.

This sequence joins TRBV27 and TRBJ2-6, with unresolved D. Germline values: CDR1 MNHEY, CDR2 SMNVEV (reference sequence). There are 15 residues in the CDR3. V was pared by 1 base and J by 2 bases, with 6 bases between. The CDR3 spells CASSLYRAGANVLTF. Written as DNA, the CDR3 is TGTGCCAGCAGTTTATACCGGGCTGGGGCCAACGTCCTGACTTTC. Full variable domain (missing parts from reference TRBV27 and TRBJ2-6): EAQVTQNPRYLITVTGKKLTVTCSQNMNHEYMSWYRQDPGLGLRQIYYSMNVEVTDKGDVPEGYKVSRKEKRNFPLILESPSPNQTSLYFCASSLYRAGANVLTFGAGSRLTVL.